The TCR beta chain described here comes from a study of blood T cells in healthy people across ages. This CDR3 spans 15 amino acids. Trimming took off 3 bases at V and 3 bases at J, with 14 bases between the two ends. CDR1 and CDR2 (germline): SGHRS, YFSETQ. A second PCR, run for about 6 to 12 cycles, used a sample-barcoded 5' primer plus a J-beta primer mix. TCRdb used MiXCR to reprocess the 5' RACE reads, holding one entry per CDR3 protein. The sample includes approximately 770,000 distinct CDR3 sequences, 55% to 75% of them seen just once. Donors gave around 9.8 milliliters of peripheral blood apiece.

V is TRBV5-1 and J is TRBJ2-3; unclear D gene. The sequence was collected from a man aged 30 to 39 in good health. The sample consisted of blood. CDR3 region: CASSWKGSDTDTQYF. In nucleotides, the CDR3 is TGCGCCAGCAGCTGGAAAGGGTCTGATACAGATACGCAGTATTTT.